This entry concerns a single T cell receptor beta chain. The antigen is unknown. This entry belongs to a study of cytomegalovirus exposure and HLA in healthy donors. The PCR ran on 60 Vbeta and 13 Jbeta primers. Libraries were prepared by immunoSEQ multiplex PCR; TCRdb keeps only in-frame clonotypes and omits some of them. The table has approximately 200,000 clones, 80% to 85% seen once. The study, taken as a whole, reports: Cytomegalovirus association was listed for roughly 160 TCR beta chains. Associated with HLA alleles at 0.05 false discovery rate in a later analysis were about 17,000 TCR beta sequences. Later analysis identified a missense DCLRE1C variant that was linked to TCR beta V- and J-gene trimming.

The receptor comes from a woman aged 45-65 years in good health and CMV-seropositive. The sample was PBMCs.

CDR3 DNA sequence: TGTGCCAGCAGTCCGCGGACAGTCGGCACAGTGTTTTTT. This codes for CASSPRTVGTVFF. The chain is built from TRBV28 and TRBJ2-2; a possible D gene is TRBD1 (6 bases). Germline CDR1 and CDR2: MDHEN and SYDVKM. The CDR3 is 13 amino acids. Trimming removed 5 bases from V and 15 bases from J, with 19 bases in between. Drawing the rest from reference TRBV28 and TRBJ2-2, the complete variable domain is DVKVTQSSRYLVKRTGEKVFLECVQDMDHENMFWYRQDPGLGLRLIYFSYDVKMKEKGDIPEGYSVSREKKERFSLILESASTNQTSMYLCASSPRTVGTVFFGEGSRLTVL.